A selection of T cell receptor beta chains follows, all from one sample in a study of cytomegalovirus exposure and HLA in healthy donors. Data came from immunoSEQ multiplex PCR; TCRdb stores just in-frame clones and leaves some out. The sample contains 140,000 or so clones, approximately 89% of which appear only once. Sequences were obtained from PBMCs. These receptors came from a woman between 18 and 29 years old in good health and CMV-seropositive. Both conserved end residues are part of each CDR3.

V gene	CDR3 protein
TRBV9	CASKSDSLYGYTF
TRBV30	CAWSRMGLYEQYF
TRBV27	CASSFMFRGRTGELFF
TRBV2	CASSEVQGGAYGYTF
TRBV5-6	CASSLETGHETYEQYF
TRBV29-1	CSVRAGNQPQHF
TRBV28	CASSSPSRTSNTEAFF
TRBV27	CASSLKAGASYEQYF
TRBV7-2	CASSSWETGGEQYF
TRBV14	CASRDRINTGELFF
TRBV7-6	CASSLARGGGTDTQYF
TRBV7-9	CASSLATGSNQPQHF
TRBV6-5	CASSAPGTLYNEQFF
TRBV5-6	CASSLAGSGNTIYF
TRBV27	CASNRGMNTEAFF